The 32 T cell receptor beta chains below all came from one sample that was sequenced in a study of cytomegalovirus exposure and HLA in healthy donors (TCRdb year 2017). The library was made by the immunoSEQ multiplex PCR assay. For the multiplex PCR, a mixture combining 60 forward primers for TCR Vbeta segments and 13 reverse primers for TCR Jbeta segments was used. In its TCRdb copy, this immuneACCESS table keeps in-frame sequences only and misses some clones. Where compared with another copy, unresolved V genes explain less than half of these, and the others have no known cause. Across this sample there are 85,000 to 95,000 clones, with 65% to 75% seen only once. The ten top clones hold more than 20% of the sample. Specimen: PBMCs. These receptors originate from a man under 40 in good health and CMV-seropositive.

The CDR3 spells CASAPGQANEKLFF. In DNA, the CDR3 is TGTGCCAGTGCCCCGGGACAGGCGAATGAAAAACTGTTTTTT. The V call is TRBV19, the J call TRBJ1-4; 8 nucleotides align to TRBD1. V lost 8 bases, J lost 5 bases, and 7 bases stayed unmatched. Germline assignment: CDR1 LNHDA and CDR2 SQIVND (reference sequence). The CDR3 has 14 amino acids.

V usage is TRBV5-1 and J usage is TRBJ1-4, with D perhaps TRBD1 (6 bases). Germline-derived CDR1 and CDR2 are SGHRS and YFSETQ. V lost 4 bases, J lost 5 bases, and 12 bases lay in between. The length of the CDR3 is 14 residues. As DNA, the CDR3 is TGCGCCAGCAGCGTCGAACAGGGAAATGAAAAACTGTTTTTT. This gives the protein CASSVEQGNEKLFF.

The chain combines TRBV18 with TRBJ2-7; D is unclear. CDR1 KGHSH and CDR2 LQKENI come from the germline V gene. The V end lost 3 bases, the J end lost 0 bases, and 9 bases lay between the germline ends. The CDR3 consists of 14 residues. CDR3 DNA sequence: TGTGCCAGCTCACCGCTGCAGGACTCCTACGAGCAGTACTTC. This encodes CASSPLQDSYEQYF.

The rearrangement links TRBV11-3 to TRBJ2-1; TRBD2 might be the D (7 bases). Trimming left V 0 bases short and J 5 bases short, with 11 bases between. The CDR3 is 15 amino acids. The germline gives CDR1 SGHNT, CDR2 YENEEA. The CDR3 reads CASSLEGGGDNEQFF. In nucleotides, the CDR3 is TGTGCCAGCAGCTTAGAAGGAGGGGGGGACAATGAGCAGTTCTTC.

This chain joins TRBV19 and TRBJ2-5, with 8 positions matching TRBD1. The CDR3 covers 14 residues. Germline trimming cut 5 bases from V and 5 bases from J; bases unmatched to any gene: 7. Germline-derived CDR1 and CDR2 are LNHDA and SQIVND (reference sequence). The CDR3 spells CASSLQGEGETQYF. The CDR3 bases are TGTGCCAGTAGTCTACAGGGGGAAGGCGAGACCCAGTACTTC.

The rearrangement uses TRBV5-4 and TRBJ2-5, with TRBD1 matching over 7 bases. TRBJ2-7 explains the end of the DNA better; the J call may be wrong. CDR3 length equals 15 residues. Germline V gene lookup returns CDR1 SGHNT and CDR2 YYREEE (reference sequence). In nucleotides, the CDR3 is TGTGCCAGCAGCTTGCGTGCCAGGGGGACCTACGAGCAGTACTTC. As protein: CASSLRARGTYEQYF.

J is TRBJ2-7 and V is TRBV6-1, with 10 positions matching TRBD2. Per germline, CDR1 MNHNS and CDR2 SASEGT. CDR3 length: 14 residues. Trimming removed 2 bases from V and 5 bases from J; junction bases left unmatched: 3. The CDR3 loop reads CASSETGTSDEQYF. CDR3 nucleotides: TGTGCCAGCAGTGAAACCGGGACTAGCGACGAGCAGTACTTC.

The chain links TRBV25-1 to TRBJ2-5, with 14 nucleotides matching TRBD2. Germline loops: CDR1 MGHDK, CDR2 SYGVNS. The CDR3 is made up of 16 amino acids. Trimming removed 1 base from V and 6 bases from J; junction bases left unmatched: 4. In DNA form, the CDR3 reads TGTGCCAGCAGTGAATCCGGACTAGCGGGGGGACAGACCCAGTACTTC. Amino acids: CASSESGLAGGQTQYF.

The CDR3 nucleotides read TGTGCCTGGGCTCCTAGCGGGGACTACAATGAGCAGTTCTTC. Encoded protein: CAWAPSGDYNEQFF. The gene calls are TRBV30 and TRBJ2-1; 9 bases align to TRBD2. V was pared by 5 bases and J by 3 bases, with 5 bases of the junction left unmatched. The CDR3 length is 14 residues. Germline values: CDR1 GTSNPN, CDR2 SVGIG (reference sequence). Drawing the rest from reference TRBV30 and TRBJ2-1, the complete variable domain is SQTIHQWPATLVQPVGSPLSLECTVEGTSNPNLYWYRQAAGRGLQLLFYSVGIGQISSEVPQNLSASRPQDRQFILSSKKLLLSDSGFYLCAWAPSGDYNEQFFGPGTRLTVL.

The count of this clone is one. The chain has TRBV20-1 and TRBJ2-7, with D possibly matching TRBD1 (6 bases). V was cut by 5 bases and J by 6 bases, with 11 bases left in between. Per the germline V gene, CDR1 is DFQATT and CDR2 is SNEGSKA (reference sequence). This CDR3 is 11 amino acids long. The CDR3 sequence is CSALQGTEQYF. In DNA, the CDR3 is TGCAGTGCTCTACAGGGAACCGAGCAGTACTTC.

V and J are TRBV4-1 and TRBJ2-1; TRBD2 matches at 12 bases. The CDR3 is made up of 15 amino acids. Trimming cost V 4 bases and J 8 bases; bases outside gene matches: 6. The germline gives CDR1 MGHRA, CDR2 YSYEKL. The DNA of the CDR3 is TGCGCCAGCAGCCCCCGACTAGCGGGAGACGATGAGCAGTTCTTC. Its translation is CASSPRLAGDDEQFF.

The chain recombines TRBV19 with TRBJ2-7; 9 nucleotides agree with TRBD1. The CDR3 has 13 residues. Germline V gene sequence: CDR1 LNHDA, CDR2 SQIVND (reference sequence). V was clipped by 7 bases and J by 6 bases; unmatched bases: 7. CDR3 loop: CASKTGGRCEQYF. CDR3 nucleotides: TGTGCCAGTAAGACAGGGGGACGGTGCGAGCAGTACTTC.

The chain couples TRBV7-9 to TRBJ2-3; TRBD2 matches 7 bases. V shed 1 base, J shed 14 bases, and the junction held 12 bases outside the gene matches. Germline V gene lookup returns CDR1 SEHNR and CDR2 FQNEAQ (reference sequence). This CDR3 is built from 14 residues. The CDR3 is CASSLVLSGSPAYF. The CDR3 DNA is TGTGCCAGCAGCTTAGTACTTAGCGGGTCCCCTGCGTATTTT. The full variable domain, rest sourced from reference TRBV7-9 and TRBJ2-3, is DTGVSQNPRHKITKRGQNVTFRCDPISEHNRLYWYRQTLGQGPEFLTYFQNEAQLEKSRLLSDRFSAERPKGSFSTLEIQRTEQGDSAMYLCASSLVLSGSPAYFGPGTRLTVL.

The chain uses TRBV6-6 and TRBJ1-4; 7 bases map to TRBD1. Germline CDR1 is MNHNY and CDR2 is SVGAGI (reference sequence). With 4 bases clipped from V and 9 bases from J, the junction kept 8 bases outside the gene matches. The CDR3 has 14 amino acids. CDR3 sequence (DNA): TGTGCCAGCAGTTCAGACAGGGTGCGAAAAAAACTGTTTTTT. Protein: CASSSDRVRKKLFF.

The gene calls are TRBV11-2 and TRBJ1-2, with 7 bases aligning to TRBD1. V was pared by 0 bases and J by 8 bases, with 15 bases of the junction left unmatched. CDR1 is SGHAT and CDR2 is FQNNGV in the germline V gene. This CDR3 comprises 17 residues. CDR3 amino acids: CASSLDILEGAEEGYTF. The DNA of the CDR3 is TGTGCCAGCAGCTTAGATATTCTTGAGGGGGCGGAGGAAGGCTACACCTTC.

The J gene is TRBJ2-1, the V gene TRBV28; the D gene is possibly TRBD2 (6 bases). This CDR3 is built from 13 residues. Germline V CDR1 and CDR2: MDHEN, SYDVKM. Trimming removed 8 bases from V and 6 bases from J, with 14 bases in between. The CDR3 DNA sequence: TGTGCCAGCTTTTACGGGACTTCCAATGAGCAGTTCTTC. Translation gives CASFYGTSNEQFF. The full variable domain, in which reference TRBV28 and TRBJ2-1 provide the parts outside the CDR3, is DVKVTQSSRYLVKRTGEKVFLECVQDMDHENMFWYRQDPGLGLRLIYFSYDVKMKEKGDIPEGYSVSREKKERFSLILESASTNQTSMYLCASFYGTSNEQFFGPGTRLTVL.

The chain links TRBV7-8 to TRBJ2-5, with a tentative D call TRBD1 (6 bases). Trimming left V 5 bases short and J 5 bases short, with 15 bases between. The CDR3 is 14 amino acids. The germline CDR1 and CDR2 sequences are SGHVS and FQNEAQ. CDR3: CASSPSGGLETQYF. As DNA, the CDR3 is TGTGCCAGCAGCCCTAGTGGGGGCCTGGAGACCCAGTACTTC.

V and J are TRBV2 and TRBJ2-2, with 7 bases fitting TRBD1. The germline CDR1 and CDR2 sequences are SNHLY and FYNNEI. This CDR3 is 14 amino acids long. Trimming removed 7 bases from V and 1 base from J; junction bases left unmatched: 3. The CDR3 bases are TGTGCCAGCACCGGGACAGTGAACACCGGGGAGCTGTTTTTT. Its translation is CASTGTVNTGELFF.

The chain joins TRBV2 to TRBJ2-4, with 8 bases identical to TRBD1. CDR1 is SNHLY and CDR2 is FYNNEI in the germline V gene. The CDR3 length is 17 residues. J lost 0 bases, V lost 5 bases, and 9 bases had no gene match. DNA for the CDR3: TGTGCCAGCAGTCCCGGGACAGGACATCTAGCCAAAAACATTCAGTACTTC. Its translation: CASSPGTGHLAKNIQYF.

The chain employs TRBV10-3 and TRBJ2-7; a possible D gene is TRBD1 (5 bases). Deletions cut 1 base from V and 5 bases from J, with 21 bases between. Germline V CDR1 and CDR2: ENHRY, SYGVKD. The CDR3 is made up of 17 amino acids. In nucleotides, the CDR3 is TGTGCCATCAGTGAGTTTCGCAAGGGCAGGGTCGTCGACGAGCAGTACTTC. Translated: CAISEFRKGRVVDEQYF.

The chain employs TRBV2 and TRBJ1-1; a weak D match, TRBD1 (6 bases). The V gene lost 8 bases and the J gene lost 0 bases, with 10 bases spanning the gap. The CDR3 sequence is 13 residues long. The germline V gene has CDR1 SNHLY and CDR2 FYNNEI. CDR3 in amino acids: CASSGVMNTEAFF. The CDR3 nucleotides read TGTGCCAGCTCAGGGGTCATGAACACTGAAGCTTTCTTT.

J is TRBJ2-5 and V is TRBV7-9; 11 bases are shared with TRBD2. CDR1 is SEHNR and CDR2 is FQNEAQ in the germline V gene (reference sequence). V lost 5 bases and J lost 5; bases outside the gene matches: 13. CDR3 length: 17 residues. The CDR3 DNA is TGTGCCAGCAGCCATCCCCTTCTAGCGGGGGGTGGGGAGACCCAGTACTTC. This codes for CASSHPLLAGGGETQYF. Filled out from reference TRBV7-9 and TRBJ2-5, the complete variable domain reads DTGVSQNPRHKITKRGQNVTFRCDPISEHNRLYWYRQTLGQGPEFLTYFQNEAQLEKSRLLSDRFSAERPKGSFSTLEIQRTEQGDSAMYLCASSHPLLAGGGETQYFGPGTRLLVL.

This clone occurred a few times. CDR3 protein: CASSVELSGANVLTF. The CDR3 nucleotides read TGTGCCAGCAGCGTAGAACTCTCTGGGGCCAACGTCCTGACTTTC. The V and J genes are TRBV9 and TRBJ2-6; D is undetermined. In germline, CDR1 is SGDLS, CDR2 YYNGEE. There are 15 residues in the CDR3. Trimming stripped 0 bases from V and 0 bases from J, with 4 bases between.

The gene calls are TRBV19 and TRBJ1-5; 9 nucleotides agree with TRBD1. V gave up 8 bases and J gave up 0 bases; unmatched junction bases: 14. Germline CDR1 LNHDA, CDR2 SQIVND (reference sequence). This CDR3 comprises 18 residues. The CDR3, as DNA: TGTGCCAGTTCCCGGGACAGGGAATTCGCGAATAGCAATCAGCCCCAGCATTTT. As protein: CASSRDREFANSNQPQHF.

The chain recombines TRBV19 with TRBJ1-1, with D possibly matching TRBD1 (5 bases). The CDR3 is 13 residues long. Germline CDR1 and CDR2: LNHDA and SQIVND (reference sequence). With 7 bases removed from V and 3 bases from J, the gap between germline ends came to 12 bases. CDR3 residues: CASNLGQHTEAFF. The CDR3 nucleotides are TGTGCCAGTAATCTGGGGCAGCACACTGAAGCTTTCTTT.

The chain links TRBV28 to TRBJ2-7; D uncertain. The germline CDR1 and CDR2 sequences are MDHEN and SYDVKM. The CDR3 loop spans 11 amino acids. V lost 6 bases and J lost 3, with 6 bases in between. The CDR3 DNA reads TGTGCCAGCAGATCCCACTACGAGCAGTACTTC. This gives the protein CASRSHYEQYF.

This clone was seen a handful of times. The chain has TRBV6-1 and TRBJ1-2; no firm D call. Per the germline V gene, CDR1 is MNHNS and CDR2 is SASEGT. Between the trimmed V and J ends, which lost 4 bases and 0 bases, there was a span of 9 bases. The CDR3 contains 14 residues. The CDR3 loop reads CASSVTVANYGYTF. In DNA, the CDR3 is TGTGCCAGCAGTGTCACGGTAGCTAACTATGGCTACACCTTC.

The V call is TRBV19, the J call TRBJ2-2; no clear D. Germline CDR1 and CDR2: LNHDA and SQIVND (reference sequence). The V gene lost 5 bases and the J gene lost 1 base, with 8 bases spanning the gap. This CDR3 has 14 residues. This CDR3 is CASSLPGNTGELFF. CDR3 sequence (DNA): TGTGCCAGTAGTTTACCAGGGAACACCGGGGAGCTGTTTTTT.

CDR3 nucleotides: TGTGCCAGCAATCCACAGGGGGGCTCTGGAAACACCATATATTTT. Amino acids: CASNPQGGSGNTIYF. This chain uses TRBV28 with TRBJ1-3; TRBD1 agrees at 8 bases. In germline, CDR1 is MDHEN, CDR2 SYDVKM. The CDR3 is 15 residues long. The junction had 5 bases not matched to a gene; V was cut back by 7 bases and J by 0 bases.

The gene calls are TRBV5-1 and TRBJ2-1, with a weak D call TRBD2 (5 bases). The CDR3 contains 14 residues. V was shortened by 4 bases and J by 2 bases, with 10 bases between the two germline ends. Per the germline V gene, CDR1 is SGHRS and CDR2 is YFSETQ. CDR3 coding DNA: TGCGCCAGCAGCCCTGACGGGACCTACAATGAGCAGTTCTTC. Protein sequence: CASSPDGTYNEQFF.

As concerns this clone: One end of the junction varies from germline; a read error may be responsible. The CDR3, as DNA: TGCGCCAGCAGCTTGGACAGGGTCGGCTACCCCTTC. Translation: CASSLDRVGYPF. The genes are TRBV5-1 and TRBJ1-2; tentatively, D is TRBD1 (6 bases). The V gene's germline CDR1 is SGHRS and CDR2 YFSETQ. The CDR3 extends over 12 amino acids.

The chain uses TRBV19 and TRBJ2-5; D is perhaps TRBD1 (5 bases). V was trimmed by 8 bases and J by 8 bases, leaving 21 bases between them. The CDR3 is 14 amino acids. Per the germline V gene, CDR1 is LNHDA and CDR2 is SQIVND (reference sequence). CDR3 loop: CASGETRKGNTQYF. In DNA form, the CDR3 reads TGTGCCAGTGGAGAGACCCGCAAGGGGAATACCCAGTACTTC.